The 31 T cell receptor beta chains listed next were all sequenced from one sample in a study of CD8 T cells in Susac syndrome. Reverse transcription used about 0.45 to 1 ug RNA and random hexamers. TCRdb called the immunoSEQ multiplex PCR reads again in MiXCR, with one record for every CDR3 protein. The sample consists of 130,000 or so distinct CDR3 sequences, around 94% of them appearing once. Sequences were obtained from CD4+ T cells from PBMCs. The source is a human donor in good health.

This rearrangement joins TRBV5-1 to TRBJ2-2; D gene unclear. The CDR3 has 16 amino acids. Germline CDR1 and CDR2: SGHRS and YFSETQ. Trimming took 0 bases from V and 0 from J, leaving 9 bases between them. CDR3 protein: CASSLEYGANTGELFF. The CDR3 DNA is TGCGCCAGCAGCTTGGAGTACGGCGCGAACACCGGGGAGCTGTTTTTT.

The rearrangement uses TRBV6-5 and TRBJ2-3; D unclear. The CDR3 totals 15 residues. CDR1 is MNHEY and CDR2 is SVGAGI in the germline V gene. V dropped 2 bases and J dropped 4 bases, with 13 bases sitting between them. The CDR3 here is CASSYDGPGPDTQYF. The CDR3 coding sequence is TGTGCCAGCAGTTACGATGGACCCGGCCCAGATACGCAGTATTTT.

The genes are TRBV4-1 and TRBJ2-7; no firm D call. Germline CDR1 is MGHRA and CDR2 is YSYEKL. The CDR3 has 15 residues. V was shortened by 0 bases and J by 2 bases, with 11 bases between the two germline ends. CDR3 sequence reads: CASSQDSGFTYEQYF. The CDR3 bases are TGCGCCAGCAGCCAAGATTCCGGGTTCACCTACGAGCAGTACTTC.

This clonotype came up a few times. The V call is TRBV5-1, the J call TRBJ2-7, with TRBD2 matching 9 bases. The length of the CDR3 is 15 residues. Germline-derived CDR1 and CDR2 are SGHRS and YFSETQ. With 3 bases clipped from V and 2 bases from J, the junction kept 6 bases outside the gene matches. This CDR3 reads CASSYNSGSTYEQYF. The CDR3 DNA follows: TGCGCCAGCAGCTATAATAGCGGGAGTACCTACGAGCAGTACTTC. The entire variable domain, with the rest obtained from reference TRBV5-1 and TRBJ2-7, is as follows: KAGVTQTPRYLIKTRGQQVTLSCSPISGHRSVSWYQQTPGQGLQFLFEYFSETQRNKGNFPGRFSGRQFSNSRSEMNVSTLELGDSALYLCASSYNSGSTYEQYFGPGTRLTVT.

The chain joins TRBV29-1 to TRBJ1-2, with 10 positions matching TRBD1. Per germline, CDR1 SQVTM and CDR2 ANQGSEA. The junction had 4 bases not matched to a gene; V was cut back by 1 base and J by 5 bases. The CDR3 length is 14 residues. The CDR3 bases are TGCAGCGTTGAAGGGGACAGGGGATCATATGGCTACACCTTC. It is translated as CSVEGDRGSYGYTF.

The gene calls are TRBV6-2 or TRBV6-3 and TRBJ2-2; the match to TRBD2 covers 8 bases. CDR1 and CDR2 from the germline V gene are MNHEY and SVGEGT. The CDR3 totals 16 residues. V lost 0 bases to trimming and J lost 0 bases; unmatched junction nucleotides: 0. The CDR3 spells CASSYSSGANTGELFF. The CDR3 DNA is TGTGCCAGCAGTTACTCTAGCGGGGCGAACACCGGGGAGCTGTTTTTT.

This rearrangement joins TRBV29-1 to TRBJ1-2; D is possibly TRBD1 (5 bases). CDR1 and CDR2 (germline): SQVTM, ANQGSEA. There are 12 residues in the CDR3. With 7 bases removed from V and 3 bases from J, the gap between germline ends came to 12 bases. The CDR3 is CSAAGTYYGYTF. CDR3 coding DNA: TGCAGCGCGGCCGGGACCTACTATGGCTACACCTTC.

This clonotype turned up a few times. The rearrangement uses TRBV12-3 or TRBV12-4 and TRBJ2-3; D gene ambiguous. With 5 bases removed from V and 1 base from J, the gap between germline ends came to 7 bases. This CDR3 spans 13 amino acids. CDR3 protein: CASSLGRTDTQYF. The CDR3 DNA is TGTGCCAGCAGTCTCGGACGCACAGATACGCAGTATTTT.

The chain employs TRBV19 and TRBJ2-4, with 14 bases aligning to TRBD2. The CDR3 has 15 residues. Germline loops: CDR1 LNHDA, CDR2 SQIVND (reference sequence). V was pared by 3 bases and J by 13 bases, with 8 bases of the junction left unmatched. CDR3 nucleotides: TGTGCCAGTAGTATCTCACCGGGGACTAGCGGGAGACAGTACTTC. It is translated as CASSISPGTSGRQYF.

The CDR3 sequence: CSVFFGGTGDQPQHF. As DNA, the CDR3 is TGCAGCGTGTTCTTTGGGGGTACGGGAGATCAGCCCCAGCATTTT. The V and J genes are TRBV29-1 and TRBJ1-5, with D possibly being TRBD1 (5 bases). V shed 6 bases and J shed 5 bases, with 20 bases lying between them. The CDR3 runs to 15 residues. Germline CDR1 is SQVTM and CDR2 is ANQGSEA.

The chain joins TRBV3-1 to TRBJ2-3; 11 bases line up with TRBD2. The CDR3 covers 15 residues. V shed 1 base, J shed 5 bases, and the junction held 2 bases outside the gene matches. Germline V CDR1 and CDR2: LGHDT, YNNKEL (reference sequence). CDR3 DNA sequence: TGTGCCAGCAGCCAAGGACTAGCGGGACGAGATACGCAGTATTTT. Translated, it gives CASSQGLAGRDTQYF.

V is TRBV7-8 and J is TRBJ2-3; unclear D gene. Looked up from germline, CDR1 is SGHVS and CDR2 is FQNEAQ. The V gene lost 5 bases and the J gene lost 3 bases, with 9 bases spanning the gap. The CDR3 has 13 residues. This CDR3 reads CASSPTPTDTQYF. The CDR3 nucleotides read TGTGCCAGCAGCCCGACCCCAACAGATACGCAGTATTTT. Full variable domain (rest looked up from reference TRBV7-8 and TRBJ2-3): GAGVSQSPRYKVAKRGQDVALRCDPISGHVSLFWYQQALGQGPEFLTYFQNEAQLDKSGLPSDRFFAERPEGSVSTLKIQRTQQEDSAVYLCASSPTPTDTQYFGPGTRLTVL.

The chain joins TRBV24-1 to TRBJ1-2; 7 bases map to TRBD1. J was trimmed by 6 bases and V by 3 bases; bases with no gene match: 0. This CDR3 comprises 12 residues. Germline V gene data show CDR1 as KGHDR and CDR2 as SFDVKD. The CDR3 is CATSDQGDGYTF. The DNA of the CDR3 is TGTGCCACCAGTGATCAGGGGGATGGCTACACCTTC.

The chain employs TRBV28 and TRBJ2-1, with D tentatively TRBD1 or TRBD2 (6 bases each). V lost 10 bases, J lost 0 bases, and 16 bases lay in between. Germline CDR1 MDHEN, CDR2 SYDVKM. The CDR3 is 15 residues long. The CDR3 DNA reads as TGTGCCATCCTGAGGGGGGCCAACTCCTACAATGAGCAGTTCTTC. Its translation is CAILRGANSYNEQFF. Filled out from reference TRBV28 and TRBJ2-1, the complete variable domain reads DVKVTQSSRYLVKRTGEKVFLECVQDMDHENMFWYRQDPGLGLRLIYFSYDVKMKEKGDIPEGYSVSREKKERFSLILESASTNQTSMYLCAILRGANSYNEQFFGPGTRLTVL.

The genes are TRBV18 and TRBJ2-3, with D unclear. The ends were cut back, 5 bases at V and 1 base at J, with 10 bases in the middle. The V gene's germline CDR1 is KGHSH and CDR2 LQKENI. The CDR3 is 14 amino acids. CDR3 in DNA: TGTGCCAGCTCATCCGGACCCGGCACAGATACGCAGTATTTT. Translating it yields CASSSGPGTDTQYF.

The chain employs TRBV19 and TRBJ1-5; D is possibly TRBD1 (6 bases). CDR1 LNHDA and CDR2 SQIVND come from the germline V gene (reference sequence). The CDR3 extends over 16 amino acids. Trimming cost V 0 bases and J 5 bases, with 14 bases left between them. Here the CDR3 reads CASSIEGQQGDQPQHF. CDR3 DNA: TGTGCCAGTAGTATAGAGGGGCAACAGGGCGATCAGCCCCAGCATTTT.

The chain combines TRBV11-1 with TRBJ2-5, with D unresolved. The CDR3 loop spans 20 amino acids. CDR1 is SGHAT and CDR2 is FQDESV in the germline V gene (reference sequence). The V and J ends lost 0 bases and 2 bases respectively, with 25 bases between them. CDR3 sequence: CASSLAFGQFWVGAQETQYF. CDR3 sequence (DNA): TGTGCCAGCAGCTTAGCGTTCGGGCAGTTCTGGGTCGGTGCTCAAGAGACCCAGTACTTC.

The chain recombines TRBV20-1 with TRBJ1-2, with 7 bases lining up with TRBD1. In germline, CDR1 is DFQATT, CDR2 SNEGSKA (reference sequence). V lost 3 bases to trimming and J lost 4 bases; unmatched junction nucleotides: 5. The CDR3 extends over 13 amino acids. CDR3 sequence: CSASGGQSYGYTF. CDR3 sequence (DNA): TGCAGTGCTAGTGGGGGACAGTCCTATGGCTACACCTTC.

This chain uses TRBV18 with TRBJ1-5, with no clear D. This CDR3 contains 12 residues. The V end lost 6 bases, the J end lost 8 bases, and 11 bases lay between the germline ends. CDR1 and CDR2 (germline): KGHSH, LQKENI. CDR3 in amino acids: CASSPGGEPQHF. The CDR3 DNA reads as TGTGCCAGCTCCCCAGGCGGAGAGCCCCAGCATTTT. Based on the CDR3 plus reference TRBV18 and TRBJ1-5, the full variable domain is NAGVMQNPRHLVRRRGQEARLRCSPMKGHSHVYWYRQLPEEGLKFMVYLQKENIIDESGMPKERFSAEFPKEGPSILRIQQVVRGDSAAYFCASSPGGEPQHFGDGTRLSIL.

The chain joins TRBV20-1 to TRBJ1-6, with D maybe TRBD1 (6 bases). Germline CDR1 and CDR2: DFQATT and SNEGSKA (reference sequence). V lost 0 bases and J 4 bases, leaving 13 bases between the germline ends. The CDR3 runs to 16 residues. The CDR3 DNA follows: TGCAGTGCTAGAGATGCACAGGGATTTTATAATTCACCCCTCCACTTT. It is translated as CSARDAQGFYNSPLHF.

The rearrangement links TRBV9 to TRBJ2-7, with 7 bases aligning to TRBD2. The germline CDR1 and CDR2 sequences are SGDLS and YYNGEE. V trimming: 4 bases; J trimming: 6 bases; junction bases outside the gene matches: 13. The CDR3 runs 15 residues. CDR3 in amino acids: CASSPTPAGNAEQYF. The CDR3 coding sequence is TGTGCCAGCAGCCCAACCCCAGCGGGAAATGCCGAGCAGTACTTC.

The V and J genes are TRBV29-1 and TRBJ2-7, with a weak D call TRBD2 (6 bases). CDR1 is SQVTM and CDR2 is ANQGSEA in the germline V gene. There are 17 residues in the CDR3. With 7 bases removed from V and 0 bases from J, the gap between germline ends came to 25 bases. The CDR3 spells CSATYTLGLHSSYEQYF. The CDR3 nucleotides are TGCAGCGCAACGTACACTCTGGGACTTCATAGCTCCTACGAGCAGTACTTC.

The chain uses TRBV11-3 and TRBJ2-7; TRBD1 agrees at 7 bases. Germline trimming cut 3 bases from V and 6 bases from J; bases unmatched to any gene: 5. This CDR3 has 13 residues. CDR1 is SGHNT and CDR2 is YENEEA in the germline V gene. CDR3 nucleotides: TGTGCCAGCAGCTTGTCCCAGGGGGTCGAGCAGTACTTC. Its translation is CASSLSQGVEQYF.

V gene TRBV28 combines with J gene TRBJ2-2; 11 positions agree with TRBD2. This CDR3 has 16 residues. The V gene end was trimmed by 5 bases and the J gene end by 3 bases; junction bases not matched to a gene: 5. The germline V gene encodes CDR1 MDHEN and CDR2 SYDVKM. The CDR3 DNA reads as TGTGCCAGCAGTCAGTGGACTAGCGGGCACACCGGGGAGCTGTTTTTT. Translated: CASSQWTSGHTGELFF.

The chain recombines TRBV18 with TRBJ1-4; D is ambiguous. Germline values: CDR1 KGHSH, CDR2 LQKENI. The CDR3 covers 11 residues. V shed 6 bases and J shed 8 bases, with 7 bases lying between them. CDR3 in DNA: TGTGCCAGCTCCTTGGCGGAAAAACTGTTTTTT. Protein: CASSLAEKLFF.

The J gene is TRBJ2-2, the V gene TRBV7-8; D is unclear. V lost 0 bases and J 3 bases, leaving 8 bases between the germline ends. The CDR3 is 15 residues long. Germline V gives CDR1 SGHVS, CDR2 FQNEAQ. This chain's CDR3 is CASSLAAVYTGELFF. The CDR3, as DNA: TGTGCCAGCAGCTTAGCGGCGGTGTACACCGGGGAGCTGTTTTTT.

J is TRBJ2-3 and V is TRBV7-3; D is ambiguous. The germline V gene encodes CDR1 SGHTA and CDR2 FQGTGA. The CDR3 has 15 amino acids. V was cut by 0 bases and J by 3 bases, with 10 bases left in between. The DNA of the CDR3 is TGTGCCAGCAGCTTAACTGGCGGTGGAACAGATACGCAGTATTTT. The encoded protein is CASSLTGGGTDTQYF. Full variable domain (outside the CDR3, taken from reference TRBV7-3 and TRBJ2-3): GAGVSQTPSNKVTEKGKYVELRCDPISGHTALYWYRQSLGQGPEFLIYFQGTGAADDSGLPNDRFFAVRPEGSVSTLKIQRTERGDSAVYLCASSLTGGGTDTQYFGPGTRLTVL.

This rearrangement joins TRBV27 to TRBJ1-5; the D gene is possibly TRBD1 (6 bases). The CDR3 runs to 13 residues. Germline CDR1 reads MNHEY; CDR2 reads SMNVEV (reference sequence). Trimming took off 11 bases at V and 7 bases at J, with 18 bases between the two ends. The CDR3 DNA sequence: TGTGCCGCCTGGGGGCAGGGTGGGCAGCCCCAGCATTTT. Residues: CAAWGQGGQPQHF.

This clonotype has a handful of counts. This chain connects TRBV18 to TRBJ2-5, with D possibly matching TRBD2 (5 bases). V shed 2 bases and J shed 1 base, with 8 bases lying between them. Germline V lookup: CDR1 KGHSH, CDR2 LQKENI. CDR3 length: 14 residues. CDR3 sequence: CASSPGGAQETQYF. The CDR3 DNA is TGTGCCAGCTCACCAGGAGGAGCCCAAGAGACCCAGTACTTC.

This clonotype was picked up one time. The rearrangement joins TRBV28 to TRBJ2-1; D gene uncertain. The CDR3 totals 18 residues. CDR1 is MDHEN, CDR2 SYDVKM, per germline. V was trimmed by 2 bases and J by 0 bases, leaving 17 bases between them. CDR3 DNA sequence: TGTGCCAGCAGTTTAGAGGCCCTTACAAGGGTCTCCTACAATGAGCAGTTCTTC. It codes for CASSLEALTRVSYNEQFF. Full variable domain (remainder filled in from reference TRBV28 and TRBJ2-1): DVKVTQSSRYLVKRTGEKVFLECVQDMDHENMFWYRQDPGLGLRLIYFSYDVKMKEKGDIPEGYSVSREKKERFSLILESASTNQTSMYLCASSLEALTRVSYNEQFFGPGTRLTVL.

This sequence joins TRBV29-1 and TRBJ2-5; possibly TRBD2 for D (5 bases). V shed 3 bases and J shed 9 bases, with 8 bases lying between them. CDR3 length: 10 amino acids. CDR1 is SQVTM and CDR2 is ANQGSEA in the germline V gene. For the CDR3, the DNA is TGCAGCGTTGAGGTGGAGGCCCAGTACTTC. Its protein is CSVEVEAQYF.